Listed below are T cell receptor beta chains from one sample, sequenced in a study of shared clonotypes between healthy human individuals. TCRdb's table, derived via immunoSEQ multiplex PCR, lists solely in-frame clones and lacks some. The data show fewer than 3 million clones, with 85% to 95% seen just once and about 0.36% held by the top ten. Sample: naive CD4+ T cells from PBMCs. The receptor set was obtained from a man between 18 and 35 years old in good health. Some clones in this sample may be carry-over from other donors' samples. Each CDR3 is given with its conserved first and last residue. The D gene is left open where the match is weak. Only part of the rows carry a size: once, few, many, or a class if the clone is expanded.

clone size	J gene	V gene	D gene	CDR3 length	CDR3 protein	CDR3 DNA
few	TRBJ1-3	TRBV29-1	-	14	CSVGGGSSGNTIYF	TGCAGCGTTGGGGGAGGGAGCTCTGGAAACACCATATATTTT
-	TRBJ2-7	TRBV29-1	-	13	CSVIQVSSYEQYF	TGCAGCGTCATACAGGTTAGCTCCTACGAGCAGTACTTC
-	TRBJ1-4	TRBV28	-	15	CASSSLTQGGEKLFF	TGTGCCAGCAGTTCCCTGACACAGGGAGGGGAAAAACTGTTTTTT
-	TRBJ1-3	TRBV5-5	-	15	CASSFIAGVGNTIYF	TGTGCCAGCAGCTTTATAGCAGGTGTAGGAAACACCATATATTTT
-	TRBJ2-4	TRBV5-8	-	16	CASSLEVRGAKNIQYF	TGTGCCAGCAGCTTGGAGGTCCGAGGAGCCAAAAACATTCAGTACTTC
-	TRBJ1-5	TRBV27	-	16	CASSPWTRNSNQPQHF	TGTGCCAGCAGCCCTTGGACCCGAAATAGCAATCAGCCCCAGCATTTT
-	TRBJ2-3	TRBV5-1	TRBD2	15	CASSAGTSYTDTQYF	TGCGCCAGCAGCGCCGGGACTAGCTACACAGATACGCAGTATTTT
-	TRBJ2-5	TRBV7-9	-	14	CASKPEGSGETQYF	TGTGCCAGCAAGCCGGAGGGGTCGGGAGAGACCCAGTACTTC
-	TRBJ1-1	TRBV28	-	17	CASSLTGVGRMNTEAFF	TGTGCCAGCAGTTTAACGGGAGTTGGGCGGATGAACACTGAAGCTTTCTTT
-	TRBJ2-1	TRBV19	-	14	CASSISLYRNEQFF	TGTGCCAGTAGTATTTCACTCTACAGAAATGAGCAGTTCTTC
-	TRBJ2-3	TRBV10-3	TRBD1	15	CAISSPGQGRNTQYF	TGTGCCATCAGTTCACCGGGACAGGGGAGAAATACGCAGTATTTT
-	TRBJ1-1	TRBV7-2	-	11	CASSLAPQAFF	TGTGCCAGCAGCTTAGCCCCACAAGCTTTCTTT
-	TRBJ2-5	TRBV6-5	-	13	CASSHGLLKTQYF	TGTGCCAGCAGTCACGGGCTGTTGAAGACCCAGTACTTC
-	TRBJ2-2	TRBV9	-	14	CASSVGGNVGELFF	TGTGCCAGCAGCGTAGGCGGGAACGTCGGGGAGCTGTTTTTT
-	TRBJ1-5	TRBV2	-	15	CASSETGRGNQPQHF	TGTGCCAGCAGTGAGACAGGAAGGGGCAATCAGCCCCAGCATTTT
-	TRBJ1-1	TRBV4-2	TRBD1	15	CASSTPRQGDTEAFF	TGTGCCAGCAGCACTCCACGACAGGGAGACACTGAAGCTTTCTTT
-	TRBJ2-1	TRBV15	TRBD2	17	CATSRRPGLAGYNEQFF	TGTGCCACCAGCAGACGTCCGGGACTAGCGGGTTACAATGAGCAGTTCTTC
-	TRBJ2-4	TRBV6-1	-	15	CASSEALRYQNIQYF	TGTGCCAGCAGTGAAGCGCTTCGATACCAAAACATTCAGTACTTC
-	TRBJ2-7	TRBV20-1	-	11	CSARRPGEQYF	TGCAGTGCTAGAAGACCGGGGGAGCAGTACTTC
-	TRBJ1-5	TRBV9	TRBD1	15	CASSGGQDSNQPQHF	TGTGCCAGCAGCGGGGGACAGGATAGCAATCAGCCCCAGCATTTT
-	TRBJ1-5	TRBV4-1	TRBD1	14	CASSLGQGNQPQHF	TGCGCCAGCAGCCTCGGACAGGGCAATCAGCCCCAGCATTTT
-	TRBJ1-2	TRBV6-5	TRBD1	13	CASRTGGASGYTF	TGTGCCAGCAGGACAGGGGGCGCATCTGGCTACACCTTC
-	TRBJ2-1	TRBV4-1	TRBD2	19	CASSHPLGASGGPGNEQFF	TGCGCCAGCAGCCATCCCCTGGGGGCATCGGGAGGGCCGGGGAATGAGCAGTTCTTC
-	TRBJ2-5	TRBV14	-	14	CASSEIGGQETQYF	TGTGCCAGCAGCGAGATAGGGGGCCAAGAGACCCAGTACTTC
-	TRBJ1-3	TRBV28	TRBD1	16	CASSFRTGSSGNTIYF	TGTGCCAGCAGTTTCCGGACAGGGAGCTCTGGAAACACCATATATTTT
-	TRBJ2-2	TRBV5-4	-	15	CASSLLQGRNGELFF	TGTGCCAGCAGCTTGTTACAGGGGAGGAACGGGGAGCTGTTTTTT
once	TRBJ2-1	TRBV5-1	TRBD2	17	CASSLWTSGSSYNEQFF	TGCGCCAGCAGCTTGTGGACTAGCGGAAGCTCCTACAATGAGCAGTTCTTC
once	TRBJ1-3	TRBV7-9	-	17	CASSLEFPGFSGNTIYF	TGTGCCAGCAGCTTAGAGTTCCCAGGATTCTCTGGAAACACCATATATTTT
-	TRBJ1-1	TRBV4-3	TRBD1	14	CASSQETGATEAFF	TGCGCCAGCAGCCAAGAAACAGGGGCCACTGAAGCTTTCTTT
few	TRBJ1-5	TRBV18	TRBD1	15	CASSPGGGGGQPQHF	TGTGCCAGCTCGCCGGGAGGAGGGGGCGGTCAGCCCCAGCATTTT
-	TRBJ2-3	TRBV18	TRBD1	15	CASSPKKQGVGTQYF	TGTGCCAGCTCACCTAAAAAACAGGGGGTTGGAACGCAGTATTTT
-	TRBJ2-7	TRBV28	TRBD2	16	CASTLRRGLAKYEQYF	TGTGCCAGCACCCTGCGGAGGGGACTAGCGAAATACGAGCAGTACTTC
-	TRBJ2-7	TRBV18	-	15	CASSPTDGGPYEQYF	TGTGCCAGCTCACCGACGGATGGTGGCCCCTACGAGCAGTACTTC
-	TRBJ2-7	TRBV6-5	TRBD2	15	CASSYTGTSGYEQYF	TGTGCCAGCAGTTACACCGGGACTAGCGGTTACGAGCAGTACTTC
-	TRBJ2-3	TRBV7-2	TRBD1	14	CASSPGQPTDTQYF	TGTGCCAGCAGTCCGGGACAGCCTACAGATACGCAGTATTTT
-	TRBJ2-7	TRBV6-5	TRBD2	15	CASSYFTSGLTEQYF	TGTGCCAGCAGTTACTTTACTAGCGGGCTCACTGAGCAGTACTTC
-	TRBJ2-2	TRBV28	-	15	CASSFEQSNTGELFF	TGTGCCAGCAGTTTTGAACAGTCGAACACCGGGGAGCTGTTTTTT
-	TRBJ1-2	TRBV19	TRBD1	14	CASTRIGQGHGYTF	TGTGCCAGTACCCGTATAGGACAGGGCCATGGCTACACCTTC
-	TRBJ1-5	TRBV6-5	-	15	CASSLSGASNQPQHF	TGTGCCAGCAGTTTATCAGGGGCGAGCAATCAGCCCCAGCATTTT
-	TRBJ2-1	TRBV30	-	13	CAWRRDLRNEQFF	TGTGCCTGGAGGAGGGATTTGCGAAATGAGCAGTTCTTC
-	TRBJ2-7	TRBV28	-	12	CASSPRIYEQYF	TGTGCCAGCAGTCCGCGGATCTACGAGCAGTACTTC
-	TRBJ1-5	TRBV21-1	-	11	CARDARQPQHF	TGTGCCAGAGACGCACGTCAGCCCCAGCATTTT
-	TRBJ1-3	TRBV4-2	-	13	CASSQVAGNTIYF	TGTGCCAGCAGCCAAGTGGCTGGAAACACCATATATTTT
-	TRBJ2-1	TRBV7-9	-	12	CASSFQQVEQFF	TGTGCCAGCAGCTTTCAGCAGGTTGAGCAGTTCTTC
-	TRBJ1-2	TRBV5-1	-	14	CASSLASASYGYTF	TGCGCCAGCAGCTTGGCTTCAGCTAGCTATGGCTACACCTTC
-	TRBJ2-5	TRBV15	TRBD2	17	CATSRPGLAGAQETQYF	TGTGCCACCAGCAGGCCCGGACTAGCGGGAGCCCAAGAGACCCAGTACTTC
-	TRBJ2-7	TRBV11-1	TRBD2	15	CASSLNPSGTYEQYF	TGTGCCAGCAGCTTAAATCCTAGCGGCACCTACGAGCAGTACTTC
-	TRBJ1-4	TRBV28	-	14	CASTKGTFTQWVFF	TGTGCCAGTACTAAAGGGACCTTTACTCAATGGGTGTTTTTT
-	TRBJ2-4	TRBV4-2	TRBD2	17	CASSQLLAGIAKNIQYF	TGTGCCAGCAGCCAACTACTAGCGGGGATAGCCAAAAACATTCAGTACTTC
-	TRBJ2-3	TRBV19	TRBD2	16	CASRDRGDRSLDTQYF	TGTGCCAGTAGGGACCGGGGGGACCGGTCCCTAGATACGCAGTATTTT
-	TRBJ2-3	TRBV30	-	15	CAWRKGGGGTDTQYF	TGTGCCTGGAGGAAAGGGGGAGGCGGCACAGATACGCAGTATTTT
-	TRBJ2-3	TRBV28	-	15	CASSSSRISTDTQYF	TGTGCCAGCAGTTCATCCAGGATTAGCACAGATACGCAGTATTTT
-	TRBJ1-2	TRBV15	-	15	CATSSRRTDLRGYTF	TGTGCCACCAGCTCCCGCCGGACGGACCTTAGGGGCTACACCTTC
-	TRBJ1-1	TRBV6-6	-	13	CASRPPENTEAFF	TGTGCCAGCAGACCCCCGGAGAACACTGAAGCTTTCTTT